Listed here are 10 T cell receptor beta chains from one sample, sequenced in a study of blood T cell repertoires in COVID-19. The method was immunoSEQ multiplex PCR; TCRdb's version includes in-frame clones alone and lacks a portion of them. The sample shows 40,000 or so clones, more than 75% of them seen only once. Material: peripheral blood. These receptors were taken from a woman in her 70s in a cohort sampled during active COVID-19.

In this sample, this clone turned up once. This rearrangement joins TRBV10-3 to TRBJ1-1; tentatively, D is TRBD1 (6 bases). CDR1 ENHRY and CDR2 SYGVKD come from the germline V gene. This CDR3 spans 14 amino acids. Between the trimmed V and J ends, which lost 4 bases and 0 bases, there was a span of 9 bases. The CDR3 sequence is CAISVTGMNTEAFF. CDR3 bases: TGTGCCATCAGTGTGACAGGTATGAACACTGAAGCTTTCTTT.

This clone was detected once. The chain carries TRBV19 and TRBJ2-5, with D tentatively TRBD1 (6 bases). This CDR3 is built from 14 residues. Per germline, CDR1 LNHDA and CDR2 SQIVND (reference sequence). Trimming shortened V by 2 bases and J by 5 bases, and 12 bases separated the two germline ends. The CDR3, as DNA: TGTGCCAGTAGTATAACAGGGCAGGCGGAGACCCAGTACTTC. It is translated as CASSITGQAETQYF.

This chain connects TRBV7-3 to TRBJ2-7; perhaps TRBD1 as D (5 bases). With 4 bases removed from V and 7 bases from J, the gap between germline ends came to 14 bases. Looked up from germline, CDR1 is SGHTA and CDR2 is FQGTGA. The CDR3 runs 13 residues. CDR3 in DNA: TGTGCCAGCAGCTCCCGGCAGGGTGGAGAGCAGTACTTC. As protein: CASSSRQGGEQYF.

This sequence joins TRBV7-2 and TRBJ2-7, with a tentative D call TRBD1 (5 bases). V lost 5 bases and J 2 bases, leaving 16 bases between the germline ends. CDR1 is SGHTA and CDR2 is FQGNSA in the germline V gene. The CDR3 is 15 amino acids. The CDR3 DNA sequence: TGTGCCAGCAGCCCGCATCAACAGGAAACCTACGAGCAGTACTTC. It specifies CASSPHQQETYEQYF.

This clone occurred a few times. As DNA, the CDR3 is TGTGCCAGCAGCTTATCGGACAGGGGGAACACTGAAGCTTTCTTT. Protein sequence: CASSLSDRGNTEAFF. The chain carries TRBV7-8 and TRBJ1-1; 9 nucleotides match TRBD1. CDR1 SGHVS and CDR2 FQNEAQ come from the germline V gene. V lost 2 bases to trimming and J lost 1 base; unmatched junction nucleotides: 2. This CDR3 is built from 15 residues.

V usage is TRBV9 and J usage is TRBJ2-1; TRBD1 is a possible D gene (6 bases). The CDR3 length is 15 residues. From germline, CDR1 is SGDLS and CDR2 YYNGEE. V was pared by 0 bases and J by 6 bases, with 13 bases between. The CDR3 region is CASSVGDIGLNEQFF. As DNA, the CDR3 is TGTGCCAGCAGCGTAGGGGACATCGGCCTCAATGAGCAGTTCTTC. The full variable domain, its missing parts supplied by reference TRBV9 and TRBJ2-1, is DSGVTQTPKHLITATGQRVTLRCSPRSGDLSVYWYQQSLDQGLQFLIQYYNGEERAKGNILERFSAQQFPDLHSELNLSSLELGDSALYFCASSVGDIGLNEQFFGPGTRLTVL.

For this clone: One end of the junction varies from germline; a read error may be responsible. This chain joins TRBV7-7 and TRBJ2-3; 10 nucleotides line up with TRBD2. This CDR3 has 16 residues. Germline V gene data show CDR1 as SSHAT and CDR2 as FNYEAQ (reference sequence). The CDR3 sequence is CASSSSTSGLADTQYF. The CDR3 DNA reads TGTGCTAGCAGCTCATCGACTAGCGGGTTGGCAGATACGCAGTATTTT.

The chain employs TRBV7-9 and TRBJ1-1; no clear D gene. The germline V gene encodes CDR1 SEHNR and CDR2 FQNEAQ (reference sequence). Trimming left V 0 bases short and J 4 bases short, with 12 bases between. There are 15 residues in the CDR3. CDR3 in DNA: TGTGCCAGCAGCTTAGCTCAGTCCCGGGGCACTGAAGCTTTCTTT. Its protein product is CASSLAQSRGTEAFF.

The chain carries TRBV19 and TRBJ1-2; perhaps TRBD1 as D (6 bases). The length of the CDR3 is 16 residues. Trimming shortened V by 0 bases and J by 5 bases, and 16 bases separated the two germline ends. Germline CDR1 LNHDA, CDR2 SQIVND (reference sequence). CDR3 in DNA: TGTGCCAGTAGTATAGATCATGGGACAAGTGCGTATGGCTACACCTTC. Protein sequence: CASSIDHGTSAYGYTF. Together with reference TRBV19 and TRBJ1-2, the CDR3 gives the full variable domain: DGGITQSPKYLFRKEGQNVTLSCEQNLNHDAMYWYRQDPGQGLRLIYYSQIVNDFQKGDIAEGYSVSREKKESFPLTVTSAQKNPTAFYLCASSIDHGTSAYGYTFGSGTRLTVV.

Here the CDR3 DNA reads TGTGCCATCAGTGAGTTAGGCGGCTCTTTGAATGAGCAGTTCTTC. It translates to CAISELGGSLNEQFF. The rearrangement links TRBV10-3 to TRBJ2-1, with D uncertain. CDR3 length: 15 residues. Trimming removed 1 base at V and 7 bases at J, with 14 bases between. Germline CDR1 reads ENHRY; CDR2 reads SYGVKD.